This T cell receptor (beta chain) was profiled in a study of blood T cells in healthy people across ages (dated by TCRdb to the mid-2010s). General notes on the study: In model experiments, template switching captured about one uniquely barcoded TCR beta cDNA molecule for every two T cells. The study measured age-related changes in TCR beta repertoire diversity using deep sequencing normalized with unique cDNA molecular identifiers. The donors were divided into four age groups: young (average about 16 years), middle-aged (roughly 40), aged (approximately 62) and long-lived (about 90). Donors of different ages were randomly distributed across sequencing lanes to avoid experimental bias. For two donors (one aged 18 to 30 and one aged 80 or older), the study analyzed two additional independent replicas of 1 million unique cDNA reads from the same blood draw.

The germline V gene gives CDR1 as SGHTA and CDR2 as FQGNSA. The CDR3 runs 17 residues from the cysteine to the phenylalanine. Left in the record is the CDR3 DNA by itself, 51 bases read in frame from the first base. A note on this clonotype: What this receptor recognizes is not known. No quality values exist for individual bases; no much larger clone is one base distant.

Library generation was performed with 5' RACE. The instrument was an Illumina HiSeq 2500. A second roughly 6 to 12 cycle PCR used a sample-barcoded 5' primer and a J-beta primer mix. Each TCR beta cDNA molecule received a unique molecular identifier from a template-switch 5' adaptor carrying 12 random nucleotides. At least 2.5 million CDR3-containing paired-end reads were obtained from each sample. The Mint cDNA synthesis kit, primed by a TRBC-specific oligonucleotide, was used to synthesize first-strand cDNA from all RNA. All cDNA was treated with uracil-DNA glycosylase and then went through a first 18-cycle PCR with the universal primers M1SS and BC2_uni_R. As for how the authors treated the data: Each sample was normalized by randomly selecting 1 million high-quality reads, each carrying a distinct molecular identifier. Instead of being binned into consensus sequences, reads with shared molecular identifiers were discarded. MiTCR, run with a Q25 quality threshold and the strictest error-elimination algorithm, handled CDR3 identification, clonotype clustering and error correction. A nonparametric unseen species model with Euler transformation was used to estimate lower-bound total TCR beta diversity. TCRdb reanalyzed the raw reads on its own, using fastp at Q25 for trimming and MiXCR for clone calling, and kept in-frame beta chains. Every distinct CDR3 protein forms one entry, paired with its most common genes and DNA. These V and J calls derive from TCRdb rather than the authors' analysis. Across this sample there are around 940,000 distinct CDR3 sequences, with approximately 50% seen only once. Roughly 23% of the sample rests with the top ten.

Study-wide findings and limitations: As age increased, observed TCR beta diversity per million T cells dropped in a roughly linear way, and a significant reduction was already evident by age around 41. Bulk unsorted PBMC profiling prevented conclusive comparison of naive and antigen-experienced compartments. Estimates of total diversity from one million sequenced T cells were regarded as lower bounds and underestimates. Because donor CMV infection status was unknown, age-related changes in expanded clonotypes were potentially confounded. A strong correlation was found between observed TCR beta diversity and the percentage of naive T cells measured by flow cytometry. The long-lived group showed more naive CD4+ T cells, fewer expanded clones and increased TCR diversity than the aged group, suggesting age selection.

The roughly 39 donors, aged about 6 to 95 years, were systemically healthy Caucasian individuals from Russia. Ten milliliters of peripheral blood were drawn from each donor into EDTA-treated Vacutainer tubes. Ficoll-Paque density-gradient centrifugation was used to isolate PBMCs, with at least 7 million obtained per sample. Total RNA was extracted from PBMCs with Trizol reagent, with at least 6 micrograms obtained per sample. Naive CD45RAhigh/CD27high T cell percentages were measured by flow cytometry on a PBMC aliquot from every donor. The material sequenced was blood. This sequence originates from a woman in her sixties in good health. Rearrangement joined TRBV7-2 to TRBJ2-7; the D gene is perhaps TRBD2, from 6 matching bases. The J call may be wrong; the DNA end is better matched by TRBJ2-4. The DNA reads as follows: TGTGCCAGCAGCTTAGTGCGGGGCGGGGCCCCCGAAAACATTCAGTACTTC. Translated, it reads CASSLVRGGAPENIQYF.